One T cell receptor (beta chain) is described in this entry. The source of the sample is a study of blood T cell repertoires in COVID-19. In the study overall: There were acute and convalescent COVID-19 samples, and they came from the United States, Italy and Spain. T cells, B-cell-depleted T cells, or PBMCs supplied cDNA or gDNA.

The CDR3 runs 15 residues. The ends lost 1 base at V and 5 bases at J; junction bases unmatched: 9. The germline CDR1 and CDR2 sequences are GTSNPN and SVGIG (reference sequence). Per the study methods: From reference gene primer amplification, estimates of nucleated cell counts were derived. Profiled with immunoSEQ multiplex PCR; TCRdb holds only in-frame clones, not every one. The V and J calls and clone size are taken from that table; D and trimming were inferred from the DNA. The sample lists 130,000 or so clones, 70% to 85% seen once, with about 4.2% in the top ten. The receptor comes from a woman aged 70 to 79 with acute or convalescent COVID-19. The chain recombines TRBV30 with TRBJ2-5; 8 positions match TRBD1. Sequenced sample: peripheral blood. CDR3 sequence reads: CAWSATGAAGETQYF. CDR3 nucleotides: TGTGCCTGGAGTGCGACAGGGGCGGCTGGGGAGACCCAGTACTTC.